Included here is one T cell receptor beta chain sequence, with context. Authors' analysis steps: Nucleated cell number was recorded as an estimate derived from reference gene primer amplification. Here immunoSEQ multiplex PCR was the method, and the copy in TCRdb shows in-frame clones only, minus some. V and J calls and clone size are copied from that table; D and trimming were computed from the DNA. This sample has about 150,000 clones, with around four fifths found just once. This entry is derived from a study of blood T cell repertoires in COVID-19. In the study overall: Donors in the United States, Italy and Spain gave samples during acute or convalescent COVID-19. T cells, B-cell-depleted T cells, or PBMCs supplied cDNA or gDNA.

Trimming at V came to 6 bases and at J to 0 bases, leaving 8 bases not matched to a gene. Per germline, CDR1 LNHDA and CDR2 SQIVND (reference sequence). The CDR3 spans 17 residues. The source material was peripheral blood. This clonotype was obtained from a woman of 80 years or more with acute or convalescent COVID-19. The chain combines TRBV19 with TRBJ2-2; TRBD2 matches 9 bases. CDR3 sequence (DNA): TGTGCCAGTAGCCCCGCGATAGCGGGAGCGAACACCGGGGAGCTGTTTTTT. Its protein product is CASSPAIAGANTGELFF.